This TCR beta chain was sequenced in a study of shared clonotypes between healthy human individuals (dated by TCRdb to the early 2020s). As for the study more broadly: A couple of women and a few men aged 18 to 49 years were included in the cohort. Per donor, three plates each were used for CD4 naive and CD4 memory, two for CD8 naive, and one for CD8 memory. The study deeply sequenced blood TCR repertoires of five healthy adults to estimate repertoire size and the extent of clonotype sharing between individuals. Libraries were prepared and TCR repertoires were sequenced by different laboratories using diverse techniques, in order to increase sequencing depth and limit assay-specific biases. Per donor, leukapheresis produced somewhere between about 0.85 and 8.9 billion PBMCs. General conclusions and limits of the study: Incomplete sequencing was indicated by rarefaction of sorted-subset datasets, despite the large sequencing depth. Compared with non-shared clonotypes, clonotypes shared by all four sorted-subset donors had higher generation probabilities. Only blood was sampled, and tissue TCR repertoires likely differ from those in blood. The small number of donors limited the genetic and exposure-history diversity represented. Based on pairwise subsampling, the degree of clonotype sharing among donors was expected to be affected by sequencing depth. Naive subsets generally had larger estimated clonotype richness than memory subsets. Across four donors, approximately 5% of naive CD4, around 3.5% of naive CD8, 2.3% of memory CD4, and 0.3% to 0.45% of memory CD8 clonotypes were shared.

The junction shows trimming of 8 bases on V and 2 bases on J, plus 17 bases between the germline ends. According to the germline V gene, CDR1 reads MGHDK and CDR2 reads SYGVNS. The CDR3 covers 15 residues, taking in both the cysteine and the phenylalanine. The DNA shown is the 45-base CDR3, in frame from base 1. Of note for this clone: Its antigen target is currently unknown. The input lacks base qualities; no much larger clone sits a single base away.

Using the deep immunoSEQ assay, TCR CDR3 regions were amplified from genomic DNA by multiplex PCR. For each cell subset, the extracted genomic DNA was distributed evenly across all wells of several immunoSEQ 96-well plates, and each plate served as one replicate. For sorted subsets, roughly 200 ng genomic DNA, equal to some 30,000 T cell genomes, was loaded into each replicate PCR. Purified libraries were quantified with a Qubit 3.0 fluorometer, sized on a Bioanalyzer 2100, and re-quantified with the KAPA Library Quantification kit. A separate single-read 150-cycle Illumina NextSeq 550 flow cell was used to sequence each immunoSEQ 96-well plate. On the authors' methods: Because the immunoSEQ output included only junctional sequences and no quality scores, the filtering could not be the same as the filtering used for full-length reads. To assign V/J genes and CDR3, sequences were annotated using PyIR, a Python wrapper for IgBLAST v1.9, with IMGT germline references. Reads were removed for weak V/J assignments (E-value above 1e-6), missing CDR3, stop codons, out-of-frame junctions, or ambiguous translated residues. V3J clonotypes were defined as sequences sharing an identical inferred V gene, J gene, and CDR3 amino acid sequence. Percentage overlap between repertoires was computed as shared unique clonotypes divided by the size of the smaller repertoire. RTK rarefaction, the Chao1 estimator, and Recon v2.1 estimates of unobserved clonotypes were used to assess repertoire richness. Generation probabilities were computed with OLGA for all TCRbeta clonotypes obtained by the gDNA method from several donors. TCRdb retrieved this table from immuneACCESS and kept in-frame rearrangements only. Not all clones are present; in checked studies, unresolved V genes account for under half, and no reason is known for the remainder. The V and J calls and the clone size are those of that table, but D and trimming were determined from the DNA. The sample profile shows about 380,000 clones; roughly 96% of them were found once. Jointly, the top ten make up 0.32% of the sample.

The donors were healthy, HIV-negative adults with no recently reported acute infections or vaccinations. Every donor was a Caucasian adult residing in Nashville, Tennessee, USA. CD8 memory samples were composed of magnetically selected CD45RO+ cells combined with CCR7-negative CD45RA+ effector memory (TemRA) cells. Blood was obtained by leukapheresis, after which PBMCs were separated by Ficoll-Histopaque density gradient centrifugation and cryopreserved in liquid nitrogen vapor phase. Analytical flow cytometry was used to check the purity and quantity of each magnetically sorted T cell population. Each sorted fraction had its genomic DNA isolated and then quantified by UV absorbance on a Nanodrop 2000c.

Sample: memory CD8+ T cells sorted from blood. This specimen's cell subset or site label, per the study, means: CD45RO+ cells pooled with CCR7-negative TemRA cells. The chain was built from TRBV25-1 and TRBJ2-3; the D gene may be TRBD1 or TRBD2, since each aligns over 7 bases. The sequence derives from a man aged 25-45 years in good health. The DNA is as follows: TGTGCCAGCCGAGACAGGGAGGGGATCACAGATACGCAGTATTTT. Its amino acids are CASRDREGITDTQYF.